This T cell receptor beta chain was observed in a study of shared clonotypes between healthy human individuals. Study context: Participating donors consisted of two women and a few men aged 18 to 49.

Assay: immunoSEQ multiplex PCR; the TCRdb copy retains only in-frame clones and omits some. The repertoire has millions of clones, roughly 95% of them found once; the top ten carry 0.13%. CDR3 length: 13 amino acids. Germline V gene lookup returns CDR1 SNHLY and CDR2 FYNNEI. The germline V and J ends were trimmed by 7 bases and 0 bases, with 9 bases remaining between them. CD4+ cell separation produced CD45RA+ naive and CD45RA-negative memory subsets. Study-level findings and limits: Inspection by rarefaction showed sorted-subset sequencing to be incomplete despite large depth.

A note on this clone: Its target is unknown.

The rearrangement joins TRBV2 to TRBJ1-2; D unresolved. The sequence came from a young man in good health. The sample taken for sequencing was naive CD4+ T cells sorted from blood. Subset reported: CD45RA+ positively selected. CDR3 protein: CASTPITNYGYTF. CDR3 nucleotides: TGTGCCAGCACGCCAATTACTAACTATGGCTACACCTTC.